One sample yielded the 27 T cell receptor beta chains listed below, sequenced in a study of blood T cells in healthy people across ages. Using a J-beta primer mix together with a sample-barcoded 5' primer, a second PCR was run for roughly 7 to 11 cycles. TCRdb re-called the 5' RACE reads with MiXCR, one entry per CDR3 protein. Of about 970,000 distinct CDR3 sequences listed, around 54% were seen once; the top ten hold 20% to 25%. The source material was blood. The origin of the receptors is a woman aged 60 to 75 in good health.

This chain links TRBV27 with TRBJ2-1; 9 bases are a match to TRBD2. V dropped 5 bases and J dropped 7; count of bases not matched to a gene: 15. Germline V gene data show CDR1 as MNHEY and CDR2 as SMNVEV (reference sequence). CDR3 size: 17 residues. The CDR3 sequence: CASSLILAGARANEQFF. DNA for the CDR3: TGTGCCAGCAGTCTGATTTTAGCGGGAGCCAGGGCTAATGAGCAGTTCTTC.

This rearrangement joins TRBV5-4 to TRBJ2-4, with 9 bases that match TRBD1. Germline V gene sequence: CDR1 SGHNT, CDR2 YYREEE (reference sequence). The CDR3 sequence is 14 residues long. Trimming removed 0 bases from V and 8 bases from J; junction bases left unmatched: 3. The CDR3 bases are TGTGCCAGCAGCTTGGACAGGGGGCTTGACATTCAGTACTTC. It translates to CASSLDRGLDIQYF.

A few counts support this clonotype. The chain has TRBV7-2 and TRBJ2-7, with D tentatively TRBD2 (6 bases). The CDR3 runs to 18 residues. V lost 3 bases and J 0 bases, leaving 21 bases between the germline ends. The germline gives CDR1 SGHTA, CDR2 FQGNSA. CDR3 in DNA: TGTGCCAGCAGCTTCGGGAGTGTCGGGGTCTCAAGCTCCTACGAGCAGTACTTC. Its protein is CASSFGSVGVSSSYEQYF.

The J gene is TRBJ2-3, the V gene TRBV11-1, with 13 nucleotides matching TRBD2. This CDR3 has 19 amino acids. Trimming at V came to 5 bases and at J to 0 bases, leaving 11 bases not matched to a gene. Germline V CDR1 and CDR2: SGHAT, FQDESV (reference sequence). For the CDR3, the DNA is TGTGCCAGCAGCCCGGGTAGCCTGGGACTAGCGGGAAGCACAGATACGCAGTATTTT. Residues: CASSPGSLGLAGSTDTQYF.

The chain uses TRBV2 and TRBJ2-7; 8 nucleotides agree with TRBD1. Germline trimming cut 11 bases from V and 0 bases from J; bases unmatched to any gene: 3. The CDR3 extends over 12 amino acids. Germline lookup yields CDR1 SNHLY and CDR2 FYNNEI. For the CDR3, the DNA is TGTGCCGACAGGGGATCCTCCTACGAGCAGTACTTC. It specifies CADRGSSYEQYF.

Here the CDR3 reads CSGGTGSGTEAFF. CDR3 DNA: TGCAGTGGCGGGACAGGGAGTGGCACTGAAGCTTTCTTT. The chain uses TRBV20-1 and TRBJ1-1; 9 bases line up with TRBD1. The CDR3 totals 13 residues. Trimming removed 7 bases from V and 4 bases from J; junction bases left unmatched: 7. Germline V gene sequence: CDR1 DFQATT, CDR2 SNEGSKA (reference sequence).

The rearrangement joins TRBV30 to TRBJ2-7, with 8 bases lining up with TRBD2. Gene TRBJ2-5 matches the end of the DNA better, so the J call may be wrong. This CDR3 is built from 13 residues. Germline V gene sequence: CDR1 GTSNPN, CDR2 SVGIG (reference sequence). In DNA, the CDR3 is TGTGCCTGGAGGGGCCTAGCGGGAGAGACCCAGTACTTC. Amino acids: CAWRGLAGETQYF.

The chain couples TRBV5-5 to TRBJ2-1, with TRBD1 matching over 8 bases. The J call is doubtful: the DNA matches TRBJ2-7 better. Germline CDR1 reads SGHKS; CDR2 reads YYEKEE (reference sequence). The CDR3 covers 15 residues. CDR3 coding DNA: TGTGCCAGCAGCTTGGGACAGGGGAAATACAATGAGCAGTACTTC. Translating it yields CASSLGQGKYNEQYF.

This clonotype occurred a few times. The chain carries TRBV10-3 and TRBJ2-7; D might be TRBD2 (5 bases). The CDR3 has 14 residues. Trimming cost V 6 bases and J 3 bases, with 15 bases left between them. The germline V gene has CDR1 ENHRY and CDR2 SYGVKD. This CDR3 is CAIRPGLAGYEQYF. The CDR3 DNA reads TGTGCCATCAGACCCGGACTGGCGGGCTACGAGCAGTACTTC.

This clonotype has a handful of counts. The J gene is TRBJ2-3, the V gene TRBV29-1; D is possibly TRBD1 (6 bases). This CDR3 spans 11 amino acids. Trimming left V 7 bases short and J 9 bases short, with 14 bases between. Germline-derived CDR1 and CDR2 are SQVTM and ANQGSEA. The CDR3 DNA sequence: TGCAGCGGGACGACAGGCAGGACGCAGTATTTT. It codes for CSGTTGRTQYF.

The chain has TRBV29-1 and TRBJ2-1, with 14 nucleotides matching TRBD2. The germline V gene has CDR1 SQVTM and CDR2 ANQGSEA. Unmatched junction bases numbered 8, after V lost 7 bases and J lost 0 bases. The CDR3 sequence is 17 residues long. CDR3 sequence (DNA): TGCAGCGCCGAGGGGACTAGCGGGAGAAGCTCCTACAATGAGCAGTTCTTC. Its protein is CSAEGTSGRSSYNEQFF.

The chain is built from TRBV4-3 and TRBJ2-7; D may correspond to TRBD1 or TRBD2 (6 bases each). There are 16 residues in the CDR3. Germline values: CDR1 LGHNA, CDR2 YSLEER. The V end was cut by 0 bases, the J end by 3 bases, with 15 bases between. The chain's CDR3 is CASSQDQGPAGYEQYF. CDR3 nucleotides: TGCGCCAGCAGCCAAGATCAGGGGCCAGCGGGCTACGAGCAGTACTTC.

V usage is TRBV20-1 and J usage is TRBJ2-1; 7 bases map to TRBD2. The CDR3 has 13 amino acids. Germline lookup yields CDR1 DFQATT and CDR2 SNEGSKA (reference sequence). The V gene end was trimmed by 0 bases and the J gene end by 12 bases; junction bases not matched to a gene: 8. The DNA for the CDR3 is TGCAGTGCTAGAGATGTTGGGGGAGGGACGCAGTTCTTC. It encodes CSARDVGGGTQFF.

The V and J genes are TRBV6-2 or TRBV6-3 and TRBJ2-3; TRBD2 matches 7 bases. Germline V gene lookup returns CDR1 MNHEY and CDR2 SVGEGT. Losses at the gene ends were 4 bases for V and 0 bases for J; bases not matched to a gene: 7. The CDR3 is 16 amino acids. The CDR3: CASSWELAASTDTQYF. CDR3 in DNA: TGTGCCAGCAGTTGGGAGCTAGCGGCTAGCACAGATACGCAGTATTTT.

This clonotype appeared once. V usage is TRBV7-8 and J usage is TRBJ2-4; TRBD2 matches 13 bases. TRBJ2-7 matches the DNA end more closely, so the J call is doubtful. The germline V gene has CDR1 SGHVS and CDR2 FQNEAQ. The CDR3 covers 15 residues. In nucleotides, the CDR3 is TGTGCCAGCGGCCCACTAGCGGGAGGGAGCCACGAGCAGTACTTC. It translates to CASGPLAGGSHEQYF.

The V and J genes are TRBV6-6 and TRBJ2-7, with TRBD2 matching over 8 bases. The CDR3 sequence is 15 residues long. The ends lost 2 bases at V and 2 bases at J; junction bases unmatched: 5. Germline assignment: CDR1 MNHNY and CDR2 SVGAGI (reference sequence). The CDR3 protein is CASSYVREAPYEQYF. DNA for the CDR3: TGTGCCAGCAGTTACGTGCGGGAGGCCCCCTACGAGCAGTACTTC.

Details on this clonotype: Compared with germline, one end of the junction differs, possibly owing to a read error. V is TRBV3-1 and J is TRBJ1-1; D gene uncertain. From germline, CDR1 is LGHDT and CDR2 YNNKEL (reference sequence). The CDR3 contains 14 residues. CDR3 in amino acids: CASSPGLLKTEAFF. Written as DNA, the CDR3 is TGTGCCAGCAGCCCCGGACTCCTGAAAACTGAAGCTTTCTTT.

The rearrangement uses TRBV27 and TRBJ2-7, with D perhaps matching TRBD1 (5 bases). This CDR3 is built from 14 residues. The V gene's germline CDR1 is MNHEY and CDR2 SMNVEV (reference sequence). V was clipped by 5 bases and J by 2 bases, with 13 bases between them. The CDR3 DNA sequence: TGTGCCAGCAGTCCTACCAGGGTGGCCTACGAGCAGTACTTC. It translates to CASSPTRVAYEQYF.

The chain carries TRBV20-1 and TRBJ1-2; 9 nucleotides match TRBD1. The CDR3 is 12 residues long. From germline, CDR1 is DFQATT and CDR2 SNEGSKA (reference sequence). In DNA, the CDR3 is TGCAGCCCCTGGGACAGGGACGGTGGCTACACCTTC. Amino acids: CSPWDRDGGYTF.

The chain couples TRBV2 to TRBJ2-1, with unresolved D. V was trimmed by 4 bases and J by 8 bases, leaving 6 bases between them. The CDR3 has 11 amino acids. Germline lookup yields CDR1 SNHLY and CDR2 FYNNEI. The CDR3 nucleotides are TGTGCCAGCAGTGGGCCTGATGAGCAGTTCTTC. It encodes CASSGPDEQFF.

The rearrangement joins TRBV12-3 or TRBV12-4 to TRBJ2-2; the D is unclear. This CDR3 has 13 amino acids. The V end lost 2 bases, the J end lost 5 bases, and 6 bases lay between the germline ends. CDR3 protein: CASSLIATGELFF. The CDR3 nucleotides read TGTGCCAGCAGTTTAATAGCAACCGGGGAGCTGTTTTTT.

The chain combines TRBV5-5 with TRBJ2-1, with 8 bases identical to TRBD1. The J call may be faulty, since TRBJ2-7 better matches the DNA end. The V gene's germline CDR1 is SGHKS and CDR2 YYEKEE (reference sequence). CDR3 length: 16 amino acids. The DNA of the CDR3 is TGTGCCAGCAGCTCCGGACAGGGTTCCTCCTACAATGAGCAGTACTTC. This gives the protein CASSSGQGSSYNEQYF.

This clonotype was observed once. This chain connects TRBV28 to TRBJ2-4; 8 nucleotides align to TRBD1. CDR1 is MDHEN, CDR2 SYDVKM, per germline. V lost 7 bases to trimming and J lost 13 bases; unmatched junction nucleotides: 12. The length of the CDR3 is 13 residues. The CDR3 nucleotides read TGTGCCAGCATCCTCCAGGGGGCAGGTGAGCAGTACTTC. It is translated as CASILQGAGEQYF.

Only a few counts were recorded for this clonotype. The chain joins TRBV29-1 to TRBJ2-7; D possibly corresponds to TRBD2 (5 bases). Germline CDR1 SQVTM, CDR2 ANQGSEA. The CDR3 runs to 12 residues. Deletions cut 6 bases from V and 2 bases from J, with 11 bases between. The CDR3 sequence: CSVSGLAYEQYF. In nucleotides, the CDR3 is TGCAGCGTCTCCGGACTTGCCTACGAGCAGTACTTC.

This chain connects TRBV20-1 to TRBJ2-7; D unclear. The CDR3 runs to 11 residues. CDR1 and CDR2 (germline): DFQATT, SNEGSKA (reference sequence). Trimming took 8 bases from V and 5 from J, leaving 13 bases between them. The CDR3: CSLSVVHEQYF. The CDR3, as DNA: TGCAGTCTCAGTGTGGTCCACGAGCAGTACTTC.

The chain is built from TRBV20-1 and TRBJ2-7; a possible D gene is TRBD2 (6 bases). Germline V gives CDR1 DFQATT, CDR2 SNEGSKA (reference sequence). With 5 bases removed from V and 0 bases from J, the gap between germline ends came to 17 bases. The CDR3 length is 15 residues. CDR3 in DNA: TGCAGTGCTCATCCCTGGGCGGGAAGCTCCTACGAGCAGTACTTC. Translated, it gives CSAHPWAGSSYEQYF.

This chain connects TRBV6-5 to TRBJ2-5; 9 bases line up with TRBD2. The germline V gene encodes CDR1 MNHEY and CDR2 SVGAGI. This CDR3 contains 14 residues. V dropped 5 bases and J dropped 5; count of bases not matched to a gene: 6. CDR3 nucleotide sequence: TGTGCCAGCAGTGACCCTAGCGGGACGGAGACCCAGTACTTC. Amino acid sequence: CASSDPSGTETQYF.